These 25 T cell receptor beta chains were all obtained from the same sample, sequenced in a study of cytomegalovirus exposure and HLA in healthy donors. With 60 Vbeta and 13 Jbeta primers, the PCR was carried out. Only in-frame clones appear in the TCRdb table, and some are missing; sequencing was by immunoSEQ multiplex PCR. The sample table sets out approximately 190,000 clones. The sample consisted of PBMCs. The receptor set was obtained from a man younger than 45 in good health and CMV-seronegative.

V gene TRBV5-8 combines with J gene TRBJ2-1; 7 positions agree with TRBD1. The germline V gene encodes CDR1 SGHTS and CDR2 YDEGEE. The CDR3 runs 16 residues. The V and J ends lost 0 bases and 8 bases, in that order; junction bases with no gene match: 11. The CDR3 loop reads CASSLAGTAFDDEQFF. The CDR3 nucleotides are TGTGCCAGCAGCTTGGCCGGGACAGCGTTTGACGATGAGCAGTTCTTC.

The genes are TRBV5-8 and TRBJ2-5; 9 bases match TRBD1. This CDR3 has 12 residues. Germline V gene lookup returns CDR1 SGHTS and CDR2 YDEGEE. V trimming: 8 bases; J trimming: 5 bases; junction bases outside the gene matches: 4. CDR3 amino acids: CASDRGGETQYF. CDR3 DNA sequence: TGTGCCAGTGACAGGGGGGGGGAGACCCAGTACTTC.

CDR3 amino acids: CATSGLADDIYEQYF. CDR3 nucleotide sequence: TGTGCCACTTCGGGACTAGCGGATGATATCTACGAGCAGTACTTC. The chain joins TRBV6-6 to TRBJ2-7, with 11 bases that match TRBD2. CDR3 length equals 15 residues. The germline V gene encodes CDR1 MNHNY and CDR2 SVGAGI (reference sequence). Losses at the gene ends were 10 bases for V and 3 bases for J; bases not matched to a gene: 11.

This chain connects TRBV6-1 to TRBJ1-1; no reliable D call. Trimming took 2 bases from V and 0 from J, leaving 10 bases between them. The CDR3 is 15 residues long. The V gene's germline CDR1 is MNHNS and CDR2 SASEGT. Here the CDR3 DNA reads TGTGCCAGCAGTGAACCGAACGCGGTGAACACTGAAGCTTTCTTT. This translates into CASSEPNAVNTEAFF.

Remarks on this clone: At one end the junction does not follow the germline gene, possibly because of a read error. The chain carries TRBV11-3 and TRBJ1-1; TRBD1 matches 7 bases. Germline values: CDR1 SGHNT, CDR2 YENEEA. The CDR3 runs to 11 residues. CDR3 in amino acids: CASSLLGQKVF. The CDR3 DNA reads TGTGCCAGCAGCTTATTGGGACAGAAAGTTTTT.

In DNA form, the CDR3 reads TGTGCCAGCAGCGTAGGAGGTGGGTCTGAAGCTTTCTTT. Translating it yields CASSVGGGSEAFF. The rearrangement links TRBV9 to TRBJ1-1; D is unclear. The ends were cut back, 0 bases at V and 6 bases at J, with 9 bases in the middle. The CDR3 is 13 residues long. Per germline, CDR1 SGDLS and CDR2 YYNGEE.

This chain joins TRBV29-1 and TRBJ2-7; TRBD1 matches 10 bases. The CDR3 totals 14 residues. The junction had 7 bases not matched to a gene; V was cut back by 4 bases and J by 4 bases. Germline assignment: CDR1 SQVTM and CDR2 ANQGSEA. CDR3 DNA sequence: TGCAGCGTTGGGGGAGGGACAGGGGTTTACGAGCAGTACTTC. This gives the protein CSVGGGTGVYEQYF.

V gene TRBV7-8 combines with J gene TRBJ2-7, with TRBD2 identical over 15 bases. CDR1 is SGHVS, CDR2 FQNEAQ, per germline. The junction had 8 bases not matched to a gene; V was cut back by 2 bases and J by 0 bases. This CDR3 is 19 amino acids long. This CDR3 reads CASSLPGLAGGTSSYEQYF. CDR3 in DNA: TGTGCCAGCAGCTTACCAGGACTAGCGGGAGGGACGAGCTCCTACGAGCAGTACTTC. The variable domain in full, with the rest retrieved from reference TRBV7-8 and TRBJ2-7, is GAGVSQSPRYKVAKRGQDVALRCDPISGHVSLFWYQQALGQGPEFLTYFQNEAQLDKSGLPSDRFFAERPEGSVSTLKIQRTQQEDSAVYLCASSLPGLAGGTSSYEQYFGPGTRLTVT.

V usage is TRBV25-1 and J usage is TRBJ1-2, with 7 nucleotides matching TRBD1. Germline CDR1 is MGHDK and CDR2 is SYGVNS. The CDR3 spans 12 residues. V lost 4 bases to trimming and J lost 7 bases; unmatched junction nucleotides: 3. This CDR3 is CASSVTGLGYTF. In DNA form, the CDR3 reads TGTGCCAGCAGTGTGACAGGGCTTGGCTACACCTTC.

The gene calls are TRBV14 and TRBJ2-3; 10 bases agree with TRBD2. The CDR3 length is 17 residues. The V gene end was trimmed by 1 base and the J gene end by 6 bases; junction bases not matched to a gene: 10. CDR1 SGHDN and CDR2 FVKESK come from the germline V gene. The CDR3, as DNA: TGTGCCAGCAGCCAAGGTGTGACTAGCGGGCTCCGGGATACGCAGTATTTT. This gives the protein CASSQGVTSGLRDTQYF.

The chain employs TRBV29-1 and TRBJ2-2, with D uncertain. In germline, CDR1 is SQVTM, CDR2 ANQGSEA. The CDR3 contains 14 residues. Trimming cost V 5 bases and J 1 base, with 11 bases left between them. The CDR3 nucleotides are TGCAGCGTTCGGAGTCTGGAGAACACCGGGGAGCTGTTTTTT. Encoded protein: CSVRSLENTGELFF.

The chain links TRBV18 to TRBJ1-1; 9 nucleotides agree with TRBD1. Germline CDR1 is KGHSH and CDR2 is LQKENI. The junction had 9 bases not matched to a gene; V was cut back by 3 bases and J by 7 bases. This CDR3 is 15 amino acids long. The CDR3, as DNA: TGTGCCAGCTCACCTTCCGGGACAGGGCCCGTTGAAGCTTTCTTT. This sequence encodes CASSPSGTGPVEAFF.

This sequence joins TRBV6-5 and TRBJ1-4; possibly TRBD1 for D (5 bases). V dropped 0 bases and J dropped 5 bases, with 10 bases sitting between them. The CDR3 sequence is 15 residues long. Germline V gene sequence: CDR1 MNHEY, CDR2 SVGAGI. The CDR3 bases are TGTGCCAGCAGTTACTCAGGCAAGGGGAATGAAAAACTGTTTTTT. Protein: CASSYSGKGNEKLFF.

The V and J genes are TRBV27 and TRBJ1-6, with D hard to call. V shed 3 bases and J shed 7 bases, with 10 bases lying between them. The V gene's germline CDR1 is MNHEY and CDR2 SMNVEV (reference sequence). This CDR3 is 14 amino acids long. The CDR3 DNA reads TGTGCCAGCAGTTTTGACGGACTCAATTCACCCCTCCACTTT. Translated: CASSFDGLNSPLHF.

The rearrangement uses TRBV18 and TRBJ1-5; D ambiguous. V lost 1 base, J lost 2 bases, and 15 bases lay in between. Germline V gene data show CDR1 as KGHSH and CDR2 as LQKENI. The CDR3 extends over 17 amino acids. In DNA, the CDR3 is TGTGCCAGCTCACCACGCGGCCCCGGGGTGGGCAATCAGCCCCAGCATTTT. Its translation is CASSPRGPGVGNQPQHF.

DNA for the CDR3: TGTGCCAGCAGTTACGGACCGGGACTGGACACAGATACGCAGTATTTT. This sequence encodes CASSYGPGLDTDTQYF. The rearrangement links TRBV6-5 to TRBJ2-3; D might be TRBD2 (6 bases). The germline V and J ends were trimmed by 2 bases and 2 bases, with 14 bases remaining between them. The germline V gene has CDR1 MNHEY and CDR2 SVGAGI. This CDR3 has 16 amino acids.

The chain links TRBV27 to TRBJ2-3; 14 bases are a match to TRBD2. The junction had 8 bases not matched to a gene; V was cut back by 2 bases and J by 4 bases. There are 18 residues in the CDR3. Germline V lookup: CDR1 MNHEY, CDR2 SMNVEV (reference sequence). CDR3 loop: CASSLAPGLAGAADTQYF. DNA of the CDR3: TGTGCCAGCAGTTTAGCTCCGGGACTAGCGGGAGCAGCAGATACGCAGTATTTT.

This rearrangement joins TRBV9 to TRBJ2-7; 10 nucleotides align to TRBD2. CDR3 length: 15 residues. The V gene's germline CDR1 is SGDLS and CDR2 YYNGEE. V dropped 0 bases and J dropped 5; count of bases not matched to a gene: 5. The CDR3 DNA is TGTGCCAGCAGCGTAGCAGCGGGAGGGCCCCACGAGCAGTACTTC. Encoded protein: CASSVAAGGPHEQYF.

The gene calls are TRBV10-2 and TRBJ1-2, with D perhaps TRBD1 (6 bases). Germline CDR1 is WSHSY and CDR2 is SAAADI. The CDR3 length is 15 residues. Trimming stripped 8 bases from V and 4 bases from J, with 20 bases between. The CDR3 protein is CASSRFWTARYGYTF. DNA for the CDR3: TGCGCCAGCTCTCGATTTTGGACAGCCCGCTATGGCTACACCTTC.

V is TRBV28 and J is TRBJ2-3; TRBD1 matches 8 bases. From germline, CDR1 is MDHEN and CDR2 SYDVKM. This CDR3 spans 14 amino acids. Germline trimming cut 6 bases from V and 7 bases from J; bases unmatched to any gene: 9. This CDR3 is CASSNGQGVHTQYF. The CDR3 DNA is TGTGCCAGCAGCAACGGACAGGGAGTCCATACGCAGTATTTT.

The rearrangement uses TRBV28 and TRBJ2-5; D is perhaps TRBD1 (6 bases). Germline V CDR1 and CDR2: MDHEN, SYDVKM. Trimming took off 2 bases at V and 4 bases at J, with 14 bases between the two ends. The CDR3 is 15 residues long. CDR3 protein: CASSLETGWGETQYF. The DNA for the CDR3 is TGTGCCAGCAGTTTAGAGACAGGATGGGGAGAGACCCAGTACTTC.

This rearrangement joins TRBV10-1 to TRBJ1-2; D is perhaps TRBD1 (5 bases). Germline CDR1 and CDR2: WNHNN and SYGVQD (reference sequence). The CDR3 has 13 residues. Trimming left V 4 bases short and J 2 bases short, with 8 bases between. This CDR3 is CASSADRNYGYTF. The CDR3 DNA follows: TGCGCCAGCAGTGCCGACAGAAACTATGGCTACACCTTC.

For the CDR3, the DNA is TGTGCCAGCATCCGTGAGGCTGCCCTTAATAATTCACCCCTCCACTTT. As protein: CASIREAALNNSPLHF. This rearrangement joins TRBV2 to TRBJ1-6; D call uncertain. The CDR3 consists of 16 residues. V lost 7 bases and J lost 5, with 18 bases in between. Germline lookup yields CDR1 SNHLY and CDR2 FYNNEI.

V usage is TRBV9 and J usage is TRBJ1-1; D perhaps matches TRBD1 (6 bases). The CDR3 length is 14 residues. The germline V gene encodes CDR1 SGDLS and CDR2 YYNGEE. V dropped 7 bases and J dropped 2 bases, with 15 bases sitting between them. The CDR3 DNA reads as TGTGCCAGCTCCTTAGAGGGGGAAAACACTGAAGCTTTCTTT. It codes for CASSLEGENTEAFF.

The CDR3 nucleotides are TGTGCCACCACGCTCGGGAGGAACACTGAAGCTTTCTTT. Amino acid sequence: CATTLGRNTEAFF. The chain combines TRBV2 with TRBJ1-1, with no clear D. Germline V lookup: CDR1 SNHLY, CDR2 FYNNEI. The CDR3 spans 13 residues. V gave up 10 bases and J gave up 1 base, with 13 bases separating them.